This TCR beta chain is from a study of blood T cell repertoires in COVID-19. Study details: Sources were T cells, B-cell-depleted T cells, or PBMCs; the material itself was cDNA or gDNA.

Methods used by the authors: Scientists estimated how many nucleated cells there were by amplifying reference gene primers. Repertoires were generated with immunoSEQ multiplex PCR, while TCRdb's copy carries only in-frame clones and drops some. From that table come the V and J calls and clone size; the DNA was used to work out D and trimming. The sample yields under 200,000 clones, roughly 82% seen once. The CDR3 has 13 residues. V lost 7 bases and J 4 bases, leaving 11 bases between the germline ends. The receptor comes from a woman aged 55-70 years with acute COVID-19. The chain has TRBV12-3 or TRBV12-4 and TRBJ1-5; D might be TRBD1 (5 bases). Material: PBMCs or T cells enriched from blood (not recorded which). CDR3 bases: TGTGCCAGCACCACGGGGGGTAATCAGCCCCAGCATTTT. The encoded protein is CASTTGGNQPQHF.